This entry lists 18 T cell receptor beta chains sequenced from one sample in a study of T cell responses to AZD1222 COVID-19 vaccine. TCRdb keeps only in-frame clones here, not all; method: immunoSEQ multiplex PCR. The sample consists of 150,000 to 200,000 clones, approximately 94% of them appearing once. The sequences come from peripheral blood, collected 28 days after the second AZD1222 dose. Source of these receptors: an adult who received the AZD1222 COVID-19 vaccine.

The CDR3 sequence is CASSEMGSSYNSPLHF. Written as DNA, the CDR3 is TGTGCCAGCAGTGAAATGGGGAGCTCCTATAATTCACCCCTCCACTTT. V gene TRBV2 combines with J gene TRBJ1-6; D remains unclear. Trimming removed 2 bases at V and 0 bases at J, with 8 bases between. The CDR3 contains 16 residues. Per the germline V gene, CDR1 is SNHLY and CDR2 is FYNNEI.

The V gene is TRBV9, the J gene TRBJ2-1, with D maybe TRBD2 (6 bases). Looked up from germline, CDR1 is SGDLS and CDR2 is YYNGEE. The CDR3 runs 16 residues. Trimming removed 0 bases from V and 8 bases from J, with 18 bases in between. In nucleotides, the CDR3 is TGTGCCAGCAGCGTAGCTCCGCTAGCGAGGACGGATGAGCAGTTCTTC. Encoded protein: CASSVAPLARTDEQFF.

The chain links TRBV7-3 to TRBJ1-2; D possibly corresponds to TRBD1 (5 bases). Germline assignment: CDR1 SGHTA and CDR2 FQGTGA. The CDR3 sequence is 15 residues long. Deletions cut 5 bases from V and 8 bases from J, with 21 bases between. CDR3 amino acids: CASSGVRVSRVGYTF. The CDR3 DNA reads TGTGCCAGCAGCGGGGTAAGGGTCAGCAGGGTCGGCTACACCTTC.

The rearrangement joins TRBV4-2 to TRBJ1-2, with a tentative D call TRBD1 (5 bases). The CDR3 is 13 residues long. Looked up from germline, CDR1 is LGHNA and CDR2 is YNFKEQ. Trimming removed 1 base at V and 6 bases at J, with 9 bases between. The CDR3 sequence is CASSQAGGDGYTF. The CDR3 DNA is TGTGCCAGCAGCCAAGCGGGGGGGGATGGCTACACCTTC.

The V call is TRBV27, the J call TRBJ2-3, with 8 bases that match TRBD2. The CDR3 contains 18 residues. Germline CDR1 is MNHEY and CDR2 is SMNVEV (reference sequence). Trimming at V came to 5 bases and at J to 6 bases, leaving 19 bases not matched to a gene. The CDR3 bases are TGTGCCAGCAGTCCCCCCCGGGGAGCGGGAGTGCATCAGGATACGCAGTATTTT. Protein: CASSPPRGAGVHQDTQYF.

This chain links TRBV4-2 with TRBJ1-1; D is undetermined. Germline CDR1 is LGHNA and CDR2 is YNFKEQ. The CDR3 has 15 residues. Trimming stripped 4 bases from V and 0 bases from J, with 12 bases between. CDR3 loop: CASSPNLHLNTEAFF. The CDR3 bases are TGTGCCAGCAGCCCCAACCTCCATCTGAACACTGAAGCTTTCTTT.

The CDR3, as DNA: TGTGCCAGCAGCTCACAGGGTGGTGGGGGCTACACCTTC. This codes for CASSSQGGGGYTF. The chain has TRBV7-9 and TRBJ1-2; maybe TRBD1 (6 bases). Trimming left V 4 bases short and J 8 bases short, with 14 bases between. Germline assignment: CDR1 SEHNR and CDR2 FQNEAQ (reference sequence). The CDR3 has 13 amino acids. The whole variable domain, remainder taken from reference TRBV7-9 and TRBJ1-2, is DTGVSQNPRHKITKRGQNVTFRCDPISEHNRLYWYRQTLGQGPEFLTYFQNEAQLEKSRLLSDRFSAERPKGSFSTLEIQRTEQGDSAMYLCASSSQGGGGYTFGSGTRLTVV.

This clone was observed a single time. The chain is built from TRBV6-5 and TRBJ2-2; TRBD1 aligns across 7 bases. Germline trimming cut 5 bases from V and 5 bases from J; bases unmatched to any gene: 8. Looked up from germline, CDR1 is MNHEY and CDR2 is SVGAGI. The CDR3 is 15 amino acids. The CDR3 is CASSTWGQLTGELFF. The DNA for the CDR3 is TGTGCCAGCAGTACCTGGGGACAGCTAACCGGGGAGCTGTTTTTT.

The CDR3 sequence: CASSLAGVAGYTF. CDR3 bases: TGTGCCAGCAGCTTGGCCGGGGTGGCTGGCTACACCTTC. This sequence joins TRBV5-4 and TRBJ1-2; D gene unclear. CDR3 length equals 13 residues. V lost 0 bases, J lost 7 bases, and 10 bases lay in between. Germline V gene sequence: CDR1 SGHNT, CDR2 YYREEE (reference sequence).

The V and J genes are TRBV28 and TRBJ1-1, with TRBD1 matching over 11 bases. The CDR3 has 13 residues. CDR1 is MDHEN and CDR2 is SYDVKM in the germline V gene. V shed 3 bases, J shed 7 bases, and the junction held 1 base outside the gene matches. CDR3 sequence (DNA): TGTGCCAGCAGTTTGGGACAGGGGGATGAAGCTTTCTTT. It codes for CASSLGQGDEAFF.

The chain combines TRBV29-1 with TRBJ2-7; D gene uncertain. Per the germline V gene, CDR1 is SQVTM and CDR2 is ANQGSEA. Trimming removed 5 bases at V and 5 bases at J, with 13 bases between. This CDR3 is built from 12 residues. The CDR3 nucleotides read TGCAGCGTTTCAGGTTCGTCCCACGAGCAGTACTTC. Translating gives CSVSGSSHEQYF.

The J gene is TRBJ2-7, the V gene TRBV6-1; D may be TRBD1 (5 bases). Trimming removed 2 bases at V and 3 bases at J, with 14 bases between. CDR1 MNHNS and CDR2 SASEGT come from the germline V gene. The CDR3 sequence is 15 residues long. The CDR3 is CASSERVDSFYEQYF. The CDR3 DNA sequence: TGTGCCAGCAGTGAAAGAGTCGACAGCTTCTACGAGCAGTACTTC.

The sample holds one count of this clone. The gene calls are TRBV19 and TRBJ2-1; D ambiguous. Germline V gives CDR1 LNHDA, CDR2 SQIVND (reference sequence). The V end lost 1 base, the J end lost 1 base, and 8 bases lay between the germline ends. This CDR3 contains 15 residues. Written as DNA, the CDR3 is TGTGCCAGTAGTATAGCGGCTTTTTCCTACAATGAGCAGTTCTTC. As protein: CASSIAAFSYNEQFF.

The V and J genes are TRBV6-1 and TRBJ2-1; D unclear. The CDR3 spans 16 residues. The V end lost 4 bases, the J end lost 0 bases, and 13 bases lay between the germline ends. Germline V CDR1 and CDR2: MNHNS, SASEGT. CDR3 loop: CASSVQIYSSYNEQFF. In DNA form, the CDR3 reads TGTGCCAGCAGTGTGCAAATCTATAGCTCCTACAATGAGCAGTTCTTC.

The gene calls are TRBV19 and TRBJ1-4; D ambiguous. The CDR3 consists of 13 residues. Trimming stripped 7 bases from V and 6 bases from J, with 12 bases between. CDR1 and CDR2 (germline): LNHDA, SQIVND (reference sequence). The CDR3 nucleotides are TGTGCCAGTAACAAGGACTTCGATGAAAAACTGTTTTTT. Translated, it gives CASNKDFDEKLFF.

The chain joins TRBV2 to TRBJ2-3, with D possibly being TRBD2 (6 bases). Germline lookup yields CDR1 SNHLY and CDR2 FYNNEI. This CDR3 region has 16 residues. Trimming cost V 6 bases and J 2 bases, with 18 bases left between them. DNA of the CDR3: TGTGCCAGCAGACCTTCGGGACTTTCTCTCACAGATACGCAGTATTTT. This gives the protein CASRPSGLSLTDTQYF.

The V and J genes are TRBV7-2 and TRBJ2-1, with 10 nucleotides matching TRBD2. With V trimmed by 5 bases and J by 10 bases, 11 bases remained unmatched. The CDR3 is 15 amino acids. CDR1 and CDR2 (germline): SGHTA, FQGNSA. Written as DNA, the CDR3 is TGTGCCAGCAGCCCACTAGCGGGAAGGCCCCGCGAGCAGTTCTTC. The encoded protein is CASSPLAGRPREQFF. The variable domain in full, with the rest retrieved from reference TRBV7-2 and TRBJ2-1, is GAGVSQSPSNKVTEKGKDVELRCDPISGHTALYWYRQSLGQGLEFLIYFQGNSAPDKSGLPSDRFSAERTGGSVSTLTIQRTQQEDSAVYLCASSPLAGRPREQFFGPGTRLTVL.

This rearrangement joins TRBV19 to TRBJ2-3; perhaps TRBD1 as D (8 bases). The CDR3 consists of 15 residues. The germline V and J ends were trimmed by 5 bases and 1 base, with 13 bases remaining between them. CDR1 and CDR2 from the germline V gene are LNHDA and SQIVND (reference sequence). The CDR3 nucleotides are TGTGCCAGTAGTGAACAGGGGGGGGGCACAGATACGCAGTATTTT. Its protein product is CASSEQGGGTDTQYF.